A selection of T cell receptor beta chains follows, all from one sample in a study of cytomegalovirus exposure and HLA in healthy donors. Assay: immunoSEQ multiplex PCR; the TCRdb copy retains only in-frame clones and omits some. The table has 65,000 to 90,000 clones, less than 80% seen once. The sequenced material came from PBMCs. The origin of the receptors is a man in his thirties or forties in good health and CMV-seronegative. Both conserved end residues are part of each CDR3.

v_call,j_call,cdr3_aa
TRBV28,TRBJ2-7,CASQSGRAAPISEQYF
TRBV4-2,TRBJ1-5,CASSQEGAVANQPQHF
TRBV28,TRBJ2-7,CASSSAGTGGSEQYF
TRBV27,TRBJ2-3,CATINRLAGEQTQYF
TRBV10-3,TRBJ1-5,CAISESTGNQPQHF
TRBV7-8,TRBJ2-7,CASSLVPGLSYEQYF
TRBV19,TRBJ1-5,CASRGPNQPQHF
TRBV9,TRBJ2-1,CASSVVGGAAEQFF
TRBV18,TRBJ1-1,CASSPWGVWTEAFF
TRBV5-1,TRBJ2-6,CARRERWGSGANVLTF
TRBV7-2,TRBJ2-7,CASNQGGAGVLLEQYF
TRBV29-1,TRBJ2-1,CSAGKTDRGEQFF
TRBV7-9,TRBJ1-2,CASSRPDSSYGYTF
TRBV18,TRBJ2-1,CASSPLPGDPYNEQFF
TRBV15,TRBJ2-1,CATGGIMDRVPKSSYNEQFF
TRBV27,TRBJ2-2,CASGSGRSTGELFF